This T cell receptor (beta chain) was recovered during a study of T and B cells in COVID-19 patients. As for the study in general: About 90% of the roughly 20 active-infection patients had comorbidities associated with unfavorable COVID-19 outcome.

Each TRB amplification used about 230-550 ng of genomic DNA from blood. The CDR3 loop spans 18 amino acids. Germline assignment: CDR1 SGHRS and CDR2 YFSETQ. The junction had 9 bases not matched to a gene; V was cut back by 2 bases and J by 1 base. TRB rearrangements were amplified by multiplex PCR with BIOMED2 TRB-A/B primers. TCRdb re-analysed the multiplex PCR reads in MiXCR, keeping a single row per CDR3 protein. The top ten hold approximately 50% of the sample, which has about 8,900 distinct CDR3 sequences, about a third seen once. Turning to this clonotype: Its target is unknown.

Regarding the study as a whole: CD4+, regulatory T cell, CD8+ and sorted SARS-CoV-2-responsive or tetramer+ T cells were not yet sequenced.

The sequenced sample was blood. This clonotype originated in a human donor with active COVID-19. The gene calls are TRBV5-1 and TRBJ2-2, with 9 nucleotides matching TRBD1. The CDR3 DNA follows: TGCGCCAGCAGCTTTGGAGGGACAGGGTTCAGGAACACCGGGGAGCTGTTTTTT. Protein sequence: CASSFGGTGFRNTGELFF.